This entry concerns a single T cell receptor (beta chain). TCRdb's copy holds only in-frame clones and misses some; the assay was immunoSEQ multiplex PCR. The data contain about 82,000 clones, approximately 85% of them singletons. Germline V gives CDR1 SGHRS, CDR2 YFSETQ. CDR3 length: 14 residues. Trimming took 0 bases from V and 9 from J, leaving 13 bases between them. The data derive from a study of OX40 agonist ivuxolimab in advanced cancers. The sample in question was CD4+ or CD8+ T cells sorted from blood, obtained in a trial of the OX40 agonist ivuxolimab. The V and J genes are TRBV5-1 and TRBJ1-5, with unresolved D. The receptor was derived from an adult with an advanced solid tumor such as melanoma, head and neck, liver or kidney cancer. CDR3 nucleotides: TGCGCCAGCAGCTTGGCTGGCACGGAGGGGCCCCAGCATTTT. This translates into CASSLAGTEGPQHF.